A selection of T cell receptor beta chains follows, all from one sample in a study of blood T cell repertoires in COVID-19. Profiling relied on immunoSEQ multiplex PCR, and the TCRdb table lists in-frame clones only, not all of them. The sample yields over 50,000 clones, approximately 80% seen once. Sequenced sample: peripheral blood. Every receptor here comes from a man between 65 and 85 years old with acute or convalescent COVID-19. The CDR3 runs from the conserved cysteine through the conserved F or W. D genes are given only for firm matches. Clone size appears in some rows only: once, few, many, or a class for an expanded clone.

TGTGCCAGCAGTTATACTAGCGGGGGGTCCTACGAGCAGTACTTC,CASSYTSGGSYEQYF,TRBD2,NA,TRBJ2-7,TRBV6-6
TGTGCCAGCTCGTACACAACCAGGGGCACTGAAGCTTTCTTT,CASSYTTRGTEAFF,NA,NA,TRBJ1-1,TRBV18
TGTGCCAGCTCACGACCAAGCCCGAGTACCGGGGAGCTGTTTTTT,CASSRPSPSTGELFF,NA,NA,TRBJ2-2,TRBV18
TGTGCCAGCAGCTTGGACAGGGGGACTGAAGCTTTCTTT,CASSLDRGTEAFF,TRBD1,NA,TRBJ1-1,TRBV5-8
TGCGCCAGCAGCTTGAGTTGGGCAACCACTGAAGCTTTCTTT,CASSLSWATTEAFF,NA,NA,TRBJ1-1,TRBV5-1
TGCAGTGCTAGAGTCGGGGGACAGGGTTTCTTC,CSARVGGQGFF,TRBD1,NA,TRBJ1-2,TRBV20-1
TGTGCCAGCAGTGAGGACAGGGGGTGGACTGAAGCTTTCTTT,CASSEDRGWTEAFF,TRBD1,NA,TRBJ1-1,TRBV6-4
TGCAGCGTTGACGGTCGGGTCACCGGGAGCGGCACAGATACGCAGTATTTT,CSVDGRVTGSGTDTQYF,NA,NA,TRBJ2-3,TRBV29-1
TGTGCCAGCAGCTTAAAGGGACAGGGGTTGGAACCCCTCCACTTT,CASSLKGQGLEPLHF,TRBD1,NA,TRBJ1-6,TRBV11-2
TGCGCCAGCAGCTTGGGGGACAGAAAAGTCGATGAGCAGTTCTTC,CASSLGDRKVDEQFF,TRBD1,NA,TRBJ2-1,TRBV5-1
TGCGCCAGCAGCCTCCACTCGGGACAACTCCAAGAGACCCAGTACTTC,CASSLHSGQLQETQYF,NA,NA,TRBJ2-5,TRBV5-1
TGTGCCAGCAGTTTATCGGGAGGGGGTTCCCCCACAGATACGCAGTATTTT,CASSLSGGGSPTDTQYF,TRBD2,NA,TRBJ2-3,TRBV28
TGTGCCAGCAGTTTCTCTCCCGGGAATTCACCCCTCCACTTT,CASSFSPGNSPLHF,NA,NA,TRBJ1-6,TRBV6-5
TGCGCCAGCAGCTTAATAACCGGGATGGTGCAGTTCTTC,CASSLITGMVQFF,NA,NA,TRBJ2-1,TRBV5-1
TGTGCCAGCGGAGATAACAGGGGGCGGGTAACTGAAGCTTTCTTT,CASGDNRGRVTEAFF,TRBD1,NA,TRBJ1-1,TRBV28
TGTGCCAGCAGCTTTGACAACTTCGCGAACACCGGGGAGCTGTTTTTT,CASSFDNFANTGELFF,NA,NA,TRBJ2-2,TRBV7-2
TGTGCCAGCAGGGCCCCTGGACTAGCGGACCGAAGGGGAGCAGATACGCAGTATTTT,CASRAPGLADRRGADTQYF,TRBD2,NA,TRBJ2-3,TRBV7-9
TGCGCCAGCAGTTCCGGGACAGGGTACGAGCAGTACTTC,CASSSGTGYEQYF,TRBD1,NA,TRBJ2-7,TRBV10-1
TGTGCCAGCAGTTTCGGACAGACCAATCAGCCCCAGCATTTT,CASSFGQTNQPQHF,NA,NA,TRBJ1-5,TRBV6-5
TGTGCCAGCAGTTTATCACAGCAGGTCACTGAAGCTTTCTTT,CASSLSQQVTEAFF,NA,NA,TRBJ1-1,TRBV27
TGTGCCAGTAGGCTAGGGGGCCTCGGGGAGCTGTTTTTT,CASRLGGLGELFF,TRBD1,few,TRBJ2-2,TRBV19
TGTGCCAGCAGCCGCAGACAGGGGGATGCGTCCCAGCATTTT,CASSRRQGDASQHF,TRBD1,once,TRBJ1-5,TRBV7-8
TGTGCCAGCAGCGCATACAGGCAGCATGAGCAGTTCTTC,CASSAYRQHEQFF,NA,NA,TRBJ2-1,TRBV7-6
TGCGCCAGCAGCTTGGAGGGACAGTCCCGCCTCTTC,CASSLEGQSRLF,TRBD1,NA,TRBJ2-7,TRBV5-1
TGTGCCAGCAGTCTCGACAGAAGACAAGAGACCCAGTACTTC,CASSLDRRQETQYF,NA,NA,TRBJ2-5,TRBV6-6
TGTGCCAGCAGGACAGGGGGGGTGGAGACCCAGTACTTC,CASRTGGVETQYF,TRBD1,NA,TRBJ2-5,TRBV27
TGTGCCAGCAGCTTCTCGACAGGGCTGGAGACCCAGTACTTC,CASSFSTGLETQYF,TRBD1,NA,TRBJ2-5,TRBV7-6
TGTGCCAGCAGCGTAGTGGGGGCTAGCGGGGGGGCCCCCCCCAAGGAGCAGTTCTTC,CASSVVGASGGAPPKEQFF,TRBD2,NA,TRBJ2-1,TRBV9
TGTGCCAGTAGTATAGTTGACAGTCGGGAGACCCAGTACTTC,CASSIVDSRETQYF,NA,NA,TRBJ2-5,TRBV19
TGTGCCAGCAGCCAGGGGACATCCGTGAACACTGAAGCTTTCTTT,CASSQGTSVNTEAFF,NA,NA,TRBJ1-1,TRBV3-1/TRBV3-2
TGTGCCAGCTCACCAGACGGGGTTGAAGAGACCCAGTACTTC,CASSPDGVEETQYF,NA,NA,TRBJ2-5,TRBV18
TGTGCCAGCGTTGCGATTCCCACCGGGGAGCTGTTTTTT,CASVAIPTGELFF,NA,few,TRBJ2-2,TRBV2
TGTGCCAGCAGCTTAACTAGCGGGGTAGAAGGGGAGCTGTTTTTT,CASSLTSGVEGELFF,TRBD2,NA,TRBJ2-2,TRBV7-3
TGTGCCTCGCGTCCCGGGACAGGGAGGGGGACTGAAGCTTTCTTT,CASRPGTGRGTEAFF,TRBD1,NA,TRBJ1-1,TRBV10-3
TGTGCCAGCAGTCGAACAGGGGTTTTTGGCTACACCTTC,CASSRTGVFGYTF,TRBD1,NA,TRBJ1-2,TRBV28
TGTGCCAGCAGTTCGACAGGGAGCAATCAGCCCCAGCATTTT,CASSSTGSNQPQHF,TRBD1,NA,TRBJ1-5,TRBV28
TGTGCCAGCAGTTTCTCCCAGCGGGGGGGTACCCTATACAATGAGCAGTTCTTC,CASSFSQRGGTLYNEQFF,TRBD2,NA,TRBJ2-1,TRBV27
TGTGCCAGCAGTTTATGGGGACAGGGAGCCCCCTATGGCTACACCTTC,CASSLWGQGAPYGYTF,TRBD1,NA,TRBJ1-2,TRBV27
TGCGCCAGCAGCTTGGCGGGAAGACAGGGGGCAGGCGGGGAGCTGTTTTTT,CASSLAGRQGAGGELFF,TRBD1,NA,TRBJ2-2,TRBV5-1
TGTGCCACCAGTGACTGGAGCCAGTCCGGAAGCTCCTATAATTCACCCCTCCACTTT,CATSDWSQSGSSYNSPLHF,NA,NA,TRBJ1-6,TRBV24-1
TGTGCCAGTAGTATGGGGGTCCCCCGGGGGGGCTACACCTTC,CASSMGVPRGGYTF,NA,NA,TRBJ1-2,TRBV19
TGTGCCAGCAGCACGGCAGGAGGAGGAAACACCATATATTTT,CASSTAGGGNTIYF,NA,NA,TRBJ1-3,TRBV21-1
TGCAGCGGGGGCGGAACTGGTTTAGAGACCCAGTACTTC,CSGGGTGLETQYF,NA,NA,TRBJ2-5,TRBV29-1
TGTGCCAGCAGCTTGGAACTAAACTCAGCCGAGACCCAGTACTTC,CASSLELNSAETQYF,NA,NA,TRBJ2-5,TRBV5-4
TGTGCCAGCAGCTTAACAGGGAGGGACGGCTACACCTTC,CASSLTGRDGYTF,NA,once,TRBJ1-2,TRBV11-1
TGCGCCAGCAGCTTGGTCGGGACACAAGAGACCCAGTACTTC,CASSLVGTQETQYF,NA,NA,TRBJ2-5,TRBV5-1
TGCGCCAGCAGCTCAGGACAGGGGGCGATGCCCGGGGAGCTGTTTTTT,CASSSGQGAMPGELFF,TRBD1,NA,TRBJ2-2,TRBV5-1
TGTGCCAGCAGCTTAGCCAGGGATCGGGAGCAGTACTTC,CASSLARDREQYF,NA,NA,TRBJ2-7,TRBV7-6
TGCGCCAGCAGCCCGGGATTTAACACCGGGGAGCTGTTTTTT,CASSPGFNTGELFF,NA,once,TRBJ2-2,TRBV5-1
TGTGCCAGCAGCGCCCGGAGGGGTCCCTACGAGCAGTACTTC,CASSARRGPYEQYF,NA,NA,TRBJ2-7,TRBV7-2
TGCGCCAGCAGCCCAAGGACAGGGAAGGGGATCACAGATACGCAGTATTTT,CASSPRTGKGITDTQYF,TRBD1,NA,TRBJ2-3,TRBV5-1
TGTGCCAGCAGCTTAGCCGGCGGGATCCCGGGGGGTGGCTACACCTTC,CASSLAGGIPGGGYTF,NA,once,TRBJ1-2,TRBV11-2